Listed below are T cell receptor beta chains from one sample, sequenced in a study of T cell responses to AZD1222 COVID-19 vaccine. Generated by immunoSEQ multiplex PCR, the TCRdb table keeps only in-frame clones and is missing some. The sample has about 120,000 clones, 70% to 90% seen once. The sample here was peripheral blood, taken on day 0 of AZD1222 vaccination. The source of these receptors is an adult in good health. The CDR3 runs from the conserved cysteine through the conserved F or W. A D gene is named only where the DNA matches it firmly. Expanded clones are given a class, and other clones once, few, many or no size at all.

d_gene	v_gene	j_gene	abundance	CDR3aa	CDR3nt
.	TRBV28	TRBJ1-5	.	CASSAPRGYQPQHF	TGTGCCAGCAGTGCCCCCAGGGGCTATCAGCCCCAGCATTTT
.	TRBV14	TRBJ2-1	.	CASSQRTSGTQGQFF	TGTGCCAGCAGCCAAAGGACTTCCGGGACACAAGGGCAGTTCTTC
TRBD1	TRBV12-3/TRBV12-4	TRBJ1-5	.	CASRRDRDQPQHF	TGTGCCAGCCGGCGGGACAGAGATCAGCCCCAGCATTTT
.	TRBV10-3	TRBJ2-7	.	CAITEDQGGEQYF	TGTGCCATCACCGAGGACCAGGGTGGGGAGCAGTACTTC
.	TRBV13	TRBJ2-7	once	CASSLISEGSRNYEQYF	TGTGCCAGCAGCTTAATAAGTGAAGGCAGTCGCAACTACGAGCAGTACTTC
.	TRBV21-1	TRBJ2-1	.	CASSRCASGIEQFF	TGTGCCAGCAGCAGGTGCGCTAGCGGGATTGAGCAGTTCTTC
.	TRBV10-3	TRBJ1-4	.	CAISEVKGGPEKLFF	TGTGCCATCAGTGAGGTAAAGGGAGGACCTGAAAAACTGTTTTTT
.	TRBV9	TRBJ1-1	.	CASSEDSLNTEAFF	TGTGCCAGCAGCGAGGACAGTTTGAACACTGAAGCTTTCTTT
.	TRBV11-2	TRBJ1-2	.	CASARATYGYTF	TGTGCCAGCGCGAGGGCGACCTATGGCTACACCTTC
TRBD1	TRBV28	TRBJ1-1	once	CASTLRTGANTEAFF	TGTGCCAGCACGTTGAGGACAGGAGCGAACACTGAAGCTTTCTTT
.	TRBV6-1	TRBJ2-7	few	CASSERDSEQYF	TGTGCCAGCAGTGAACGGGACTCCGAGCAGTACTTC
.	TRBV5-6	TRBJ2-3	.	CASSSLLAPSTDTQYF	TGTGCCAGCAGCTCCCTCCTAGCGCCAAGCACAGATACGCAGTATTTT
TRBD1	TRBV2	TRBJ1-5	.	CASSEPPRGQVNSNQPQHF	TGTGCCAGCAGTGAACCCCCGAGGGGACAGGTCAATAGCAATCAGCCCCAGCATTTT
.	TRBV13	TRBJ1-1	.	CASSLGLNKMNTEAFF	TGTGCCAGCAGCTTAGGCCTAAACAAAATGAACACTGAAGCTTTCTTT
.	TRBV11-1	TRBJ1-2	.	CASSSRGSLRGYTF	TGTGCCAGCAGCTCCAGGGGCAGCTTGAGAGGCTACACCTTC
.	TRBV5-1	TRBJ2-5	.	CASSLGLGQRKETQYF	TGCGCCAGCAGCTTGGGGTTAGGGCAGAGAAAAGAGACCCAGTACTTC
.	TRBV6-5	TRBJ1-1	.	CASSSGRISTEAFF	TGTGCCAGCAGTAGTGGACGGATTAGCACTGAAGCTTTCTTT
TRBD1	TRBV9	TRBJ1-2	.	CASRRPGQGKYGYTF	TGTGCCAGCAGACGTCCGGGACAGGGGAAATATGGCTACACCTTC
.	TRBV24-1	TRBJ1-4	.	CATSEGREKLFF	TGTGCCACCAGTGAGGGGCGGGAAAAACTGTTTTTT
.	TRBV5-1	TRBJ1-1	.	CASSLVGDGTEAFF	TGCGCCAGCAGCTTGGTAGGGGACGGCACTGAAGCTTTCTTT
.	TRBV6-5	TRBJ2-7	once	CASSDRGRGTYEQYF	TGTGCCAGCAGCGACCGAGGACGGGGGACCTACGAGCAGTACTTC
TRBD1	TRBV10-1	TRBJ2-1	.	CASSESGTGGYNEQFF	TGCGCCAGCAGTGAGTCGGGGACAGGGGGCTACAATGAGCAGTTCTTC
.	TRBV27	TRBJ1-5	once	CASSLFGSSNQPQHF	TGTGCCAGCAGTTTATTCGGGAGTAGCAATCAGCCCCAGCATTTT
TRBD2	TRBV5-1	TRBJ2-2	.	CASSVQGLAVSGELFF	TGCGCCAGCAGCGTTCAAGGACTAGCGGTCTCCGGGGAGCTGTTTTTT
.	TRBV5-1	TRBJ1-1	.	CASTNPGNTEAFF	TGCGCCAGCACGAACCCCGGGAACACTGAAGCTTTCTTT
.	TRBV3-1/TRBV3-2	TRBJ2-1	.	CASSQTEDRQQFF	TGTGCCAGCAGCCAAACCGAGGATCGCCAGCAGTTCTTC
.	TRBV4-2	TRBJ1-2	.	CASSQEVRSGYTF	TGTGCCAGCAGCCAAGAGGTTAGGTCTGGCTACACCTTC
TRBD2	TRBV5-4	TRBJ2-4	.	CASSPSGSLDIQYF	TGTGCCAGCAGCCCTAGCGGGAGTCTGGACATTCAGTACTTC